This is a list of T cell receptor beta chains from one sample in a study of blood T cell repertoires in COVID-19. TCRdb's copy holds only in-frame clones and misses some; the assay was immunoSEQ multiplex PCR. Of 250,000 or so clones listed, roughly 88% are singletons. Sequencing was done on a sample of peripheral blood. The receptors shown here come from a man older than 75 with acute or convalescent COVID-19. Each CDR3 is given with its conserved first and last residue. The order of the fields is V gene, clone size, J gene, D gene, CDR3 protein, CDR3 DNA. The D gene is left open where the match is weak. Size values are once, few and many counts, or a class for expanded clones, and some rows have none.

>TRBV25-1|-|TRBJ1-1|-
CASRGRSNTEAFF
TGTGCCAGCAGGGGCAGATCGAACACTGAAGCTTTCTTT
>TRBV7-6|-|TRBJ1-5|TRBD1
CASSLETGAGNQPQHF
TGTGCCAGCAGCTTAGAAACAGGGGCGGGCAATCAGCCCCAGCATTTT
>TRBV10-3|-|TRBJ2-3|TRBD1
CAISELGQGADTQYF
TGTGCCATCAGTGAGTTGGGACAGGGAGCAGATACGCAGTATTTT
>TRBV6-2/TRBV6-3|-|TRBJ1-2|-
CASSYDGGGYTF
TGTGCCAGCAGTTACGACGGGGGAGGCTACACCTTC
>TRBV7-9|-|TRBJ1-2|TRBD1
CASSSRTGGYGYTF
TGTGCCAGCAGCTCACGGACAGGGGGCTATGGCTACACCTTC
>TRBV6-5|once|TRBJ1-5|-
CASSRNREGQPQHF
TGTGCCAGCAGTCGCAACAGGGAGGGGCAGCCCCAGCATTTT
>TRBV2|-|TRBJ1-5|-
CASRITAYSNQPQHF
TGTGCCAGCAGGATAACAGCCTATAGCAATCAGCCCCAGCATTTT
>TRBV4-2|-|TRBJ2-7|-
CASSQGLGRGNEQYF
TGTGCCAGCAGCCAAGGCTTAGGCAGGGGTAACGAGCAGTACTTC
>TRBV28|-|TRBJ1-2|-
CASSVQGMDGYTF
TGTGCCAGCAGTGTACAGGGCATGGATGGCTACACCTTC
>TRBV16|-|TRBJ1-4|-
CASSPSAATNEKLFF
TGTGCCAGCAGTCCCAGCGCAGCAACTAATGAAAAACTGTTTTTT
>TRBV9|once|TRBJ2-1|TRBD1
CASSVALQGTYNEQFF
TGTGCCAGCAGCGTCGCTCTACAGGGGACCTACAATGAGCAGTTCTTC
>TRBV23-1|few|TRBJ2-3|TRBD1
CASRSGTGISDTQYF
TGCGCCAGCCGTTCCGGGACAGGTATTTCAGATACGCAGTATTTT
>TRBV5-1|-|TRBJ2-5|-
CASSLESRGEETQYF
TGCGCCAGCAGCTTGGAGTCCAGGGGGGAAGAGACCCAGTACTTC
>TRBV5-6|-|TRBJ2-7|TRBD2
CASSLGLAGVEQYF
TGTGCCAGCAGCTTGGGTCTAGCGGGAGTGGAGCAGTACTTC
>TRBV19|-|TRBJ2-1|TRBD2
CASSPSGRQRVYNEQFF
TGTGCCAGTAGTCCCAGCGGGAGGCAGAGGGTGTACAATGAGCAGTTCTTC
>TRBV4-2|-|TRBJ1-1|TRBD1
CASSQLGQGRTEAFF
TGTGCCAGCAGCCAACTAGGACAGGGAAGGACTGAAGCTTTCTTT
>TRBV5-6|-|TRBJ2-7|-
CASSPYGGSTHEQYF
TGTGCCAGCAGCCCCTATGGGGGCTCGACCCACGAGCAGTACTTC
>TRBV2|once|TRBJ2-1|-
CASSEWAGSYNEQFF
TGTGCCAGCAGTGAATGGGCGGGCTCCTACAATGAGCAGTTCTTC
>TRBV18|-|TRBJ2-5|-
CASSNQGLQETQYF
TGTGCCAGCTCAAACCAGGGGTTACAAGAGACCCAGTACTTC
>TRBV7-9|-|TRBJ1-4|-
CASSPSGGGNEKLFF
TGTGCCAGCAGCCCAAGCGGGGGGGGTAATGAAAAACTGTTTTTT
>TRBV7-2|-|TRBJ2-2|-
CASSLSRTGAVGELFF
TGTGCCAGCAGCTTATCTCGAACGGGAGCGGTGGGGGAGCTGTTTTTT
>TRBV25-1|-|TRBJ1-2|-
CASSESASSQGEGYTF
TGTGCCAGCAGTGAATCCGCCTCTAGTCAGGGCGAGGGCTACACCTTC
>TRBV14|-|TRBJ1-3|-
CASSLVGSGSGNTIYF
TGTGCCAGCAGCCTTGTAGGATCCGGGTCTGGAAACACCATATATTTT
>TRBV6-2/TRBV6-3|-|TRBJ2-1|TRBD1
CASSYRWETGGLTYNEQFF
TGTGCCAGCAGTTACAGGTGGGAGACAGGGGGCTTAACCTACAATGAGCAGTTCTTC
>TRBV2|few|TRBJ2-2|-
CASSVDTGELFF
TGTGCCAGCAGCGTCGACACCGGGGAGCTGTTTTTT
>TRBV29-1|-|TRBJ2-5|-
CSVDQGTQYF
TGCAGCGTTGACCAGGGGACCCAGTACTTC
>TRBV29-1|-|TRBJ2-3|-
CSVATSSSSTDTQYF
TGCAGCGTTGCAACTAGTTCATCTAGCACAGATACGCAGTATTTT
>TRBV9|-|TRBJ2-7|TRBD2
CASSVDAGGSRGEQYF
TGTGCCAGCAGCGTGGACGCGGGGGGTTCTAGGGGAGAGCAGTACTTC
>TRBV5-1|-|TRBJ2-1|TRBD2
CASSSFLAGNSYNEQFF
TGCGCCAGCAGCTCCTTTCTAGCGGGGAACTCCTACAATGAGCAGTTCTTC
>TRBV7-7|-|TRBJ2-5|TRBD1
CASSLGTGVRETQYF
TGTGCCAGCAGCTTAGGGACAGGGGTCCGAGAGACCCAGTACTTC
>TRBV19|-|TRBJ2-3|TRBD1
CASRPPARGPDTQYF
TGTGCCAGTAGGCCGCCTGCCAGGGGGCCAGATACGCAGTATTTT
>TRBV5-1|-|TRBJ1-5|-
CASSPQGGRNQPQHF
TGCGCCAGCAGCCCACAGGGAGGGAGAAATCAGCCCCAGCATTTT
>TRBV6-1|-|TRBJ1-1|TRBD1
CASSEMEGAIRTEAFF
TGTGCCAGCAGTGAAATGGAGGGGGCTATCAGAACTGAAGCTTTCTTT
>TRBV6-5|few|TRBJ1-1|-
CASSYRQHTEAFF
TGTGCCAGCAGTTATAGACAGCACACTGAAGCTTTCTTT
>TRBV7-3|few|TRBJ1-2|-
CASSLDGRGYGYTF
TGTGCCAGCAGCTTAGACGGAAGAGGCTATGGCTACACCTTC
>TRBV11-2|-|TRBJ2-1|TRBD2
CASSFVGLAEGKQFF
TGTGCCAGCAGCTTCGTAGGACTAGCGGAGGGGAAGCAGTTCTTC
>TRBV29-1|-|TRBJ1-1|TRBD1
CSGNDRGPEAFF
TGCAGCGGGAATGACAGGGGGCCTGAAGCTTTCTTT
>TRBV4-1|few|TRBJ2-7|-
CASSQDYFGEWSYEQYF
TGCGCCAGCAGCCAAGATTACTTTGGGGAGTGGTCCTACGAGCAGTACTTC
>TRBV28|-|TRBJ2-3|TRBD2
CASSPAGLAGGSTDTQYF
TGTGCCAGCAGTCCGGCGGGACTAGCGGGAGGGTCCACAGATACGCAGTATTTT
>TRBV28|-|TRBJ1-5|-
CASSRQLSNQPQHF
TGTGCCAGCAGTCGACAGCTTAGCAATCAGCCCCAGCATTTT
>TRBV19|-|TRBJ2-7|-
CASSINRAVSYEQYF
TGTGCCAGTAGTATAAACAGGGCGGTCTCCTACGAGCAGTACTTC
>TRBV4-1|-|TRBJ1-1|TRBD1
CASSRDSMNTEAFF
TGCGCCAGCAGCCGGGACAGCATGAACACTGAAGCTTTCTTT
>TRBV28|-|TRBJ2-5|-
CASANPGRQETQYF
TGTGCCAGCGCGAACCCAGGGCGCCAAGAGACCCAGTACTTC
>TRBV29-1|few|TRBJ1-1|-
CSVVEGGLSAFF
TGCAGCGTTGTGGAGGGAGGGTTGTCGGCTTTCTTT
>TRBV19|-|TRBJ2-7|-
CASKAGDTRTYEQYF
TGTGCCAGTAAAGCCGGGGACACCCGTACCTACGAGCAGTACTTC
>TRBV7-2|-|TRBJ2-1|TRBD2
CASSSNSGTSPNEQFF
TGTGCCAGCAGCAGTAACAGCGGGACTAGCCCCAATGAGCAGTTCTTC
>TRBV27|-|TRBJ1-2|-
CASSPQGYGYTF
TGTGCCAGCAGCCCACAGGGCTATGGCTACACCTTC
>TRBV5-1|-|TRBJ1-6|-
CASSLANDSPLHF
TGCGCCAGCAGCTTGGCCAATGATTCACCCCTCCACTTT
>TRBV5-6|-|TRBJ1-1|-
CASSPVARVNTEAFF
TGTGCCAGCAGCCCGGTTGCCAGGGTGAACACTGAAGCTTTCTTT
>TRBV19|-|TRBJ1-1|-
CASSIAPEAFF
TGTGCCAGTAGTATAGCTCCTGAAGCTTTCTTT
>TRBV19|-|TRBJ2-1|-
CASSTPGPYNEQFF
TGTGCCAGTAGTACGCCAGGGCCCTACAATGAGCAGTTCTTC
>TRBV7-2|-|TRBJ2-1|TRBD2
CASSLGSGGGTYNEQFF
TGTGCCAGCAGCTTAGGTTCGGGGGGAGGAACCTACAATGAGCAGTTCTTC
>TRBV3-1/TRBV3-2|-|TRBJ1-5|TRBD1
CASSLTGEGNQPQHF
TGTGCCAGCAGCCTGACAGGGGAAGGCAATCAGCCCCAGCATTTT
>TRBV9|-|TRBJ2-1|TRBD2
CASSSSGLADNEQFF
TGTGCCAGCAGCTCATCCGGACTAGCGGACAATGAGCAGTTCTTC
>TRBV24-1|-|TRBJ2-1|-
CATSGERRKQFF
TGTGCCACCAGTGGGGAGCGGAGGAAGCAGTTCTTC
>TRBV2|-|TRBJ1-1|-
CASTQAGIEAFF
TGTGCCAGCACCCAAGCAGGTATTGAAGCTTTCTTT
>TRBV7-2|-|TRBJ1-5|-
CASSPGRGAQPQHF
TGTGCCAGCAGCCCGGGACGGGGGGCCCAGCCCCAGCATTTT